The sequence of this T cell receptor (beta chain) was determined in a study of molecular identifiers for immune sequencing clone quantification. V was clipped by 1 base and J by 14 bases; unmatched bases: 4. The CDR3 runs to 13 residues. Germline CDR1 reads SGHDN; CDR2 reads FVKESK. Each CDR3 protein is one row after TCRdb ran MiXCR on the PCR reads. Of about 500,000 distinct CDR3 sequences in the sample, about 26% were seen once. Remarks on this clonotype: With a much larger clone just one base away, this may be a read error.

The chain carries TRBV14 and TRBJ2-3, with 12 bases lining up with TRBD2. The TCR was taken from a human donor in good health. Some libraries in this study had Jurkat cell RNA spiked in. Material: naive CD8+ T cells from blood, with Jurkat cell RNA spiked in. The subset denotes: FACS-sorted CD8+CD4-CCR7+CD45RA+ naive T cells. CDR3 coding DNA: TGTGCCAGCAGCCAAGGAATGACTAGCGGGAGGTATTTT. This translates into CASSQGMTSGRYF.